The text below deals with one TCR beta chain. Its specificity is not known. The RNA input was roughly 0.45 to 1 ug, and it was reverse transcribed with random hexamers. immunoSEQ multiplex PCR amplified TCR beta CDR3 across 54 Vbeta, 13 Jbeta. TCRdb re-called the immunoSEQ multiplex PCR reads through MiXCR, storing one row per CDR3 protein. The sample consists of some 180,000 distinct CDR3 sequences, around 94% of them appearing once. The CDR3 spans 13 residues. The V end was cut by 2 bases, the J end by 8 bases, with 10 bases between. Germline CDR1 and CDR2: SGHAT and FQNNGV. The authors carried out high-throughput sequencing of TCR beta. They applied it to CD8+ and CD4+ T cells obtained from blood. The TEMRA cells underwent FACS enrichment, while the CD8+ and CD4+ T cells underwent negative isolation. This specimen belongs to a study of CD8 T cells in Susac syndrome. Points from the study as a whole: The CD4+ T cell repertoire of patients with Susac syndrome showed no detectable clonal expansion.

The chain is built from TRBV11-2 and TRBJ2-1, with D perhaps TRBD1 (6 bases). The sample consisted of CD4+ T cells from PBMCs. The TCR sequence derives from a human donor with Susac syndrome. The CDR3 sequence is CASSLTGLYEQFF. CDR3 bases: TGTGCCAGCAGCTTAACAGGGCTCTATGAGCAGTTCTTC.